The sequence of this T cell receptor (beta chain) was determined in a study of control samples from healthy donors and cancer patients. The CDR3 runs 15 residues. CDR1 and CDR2 (germline): SGHDN, FVKESK. V lost 1 base and J lost 8, with 17 bases in between. TCRdb's table, derived via immunoSEQ multiplex PCR, lists solely in-frame clones and lacks some. The profile shows around 130,000 clones, around 90% of them singletons. The rearrangement uses TRBV14 and TRBJ1-2; possible D gene TRBD1, 6 bases. Sequencing used blood. The receptor was isolated from a man aged 45-60 years in good health. The CDR3 nucleotides read TGTGCCAGCAGCCAAGTATCTGGGGGCGCGAGCGGCTACACCTTC. This codes for CASSQVSGGASGYTF. The variable domain in full, with the rest retrieved from reference TRBV14 and TRBJ1-2, is EAGVTQFPSHSVIEKGQTVTLRCDPISGHDNLYWYRRVMGKEIKFLLHFVKESKQDESGMPNNRFLAERTGGTYSTLKVQPAELEDSGVYFCASSQVSGGASGYTFGSGTRLTVV.